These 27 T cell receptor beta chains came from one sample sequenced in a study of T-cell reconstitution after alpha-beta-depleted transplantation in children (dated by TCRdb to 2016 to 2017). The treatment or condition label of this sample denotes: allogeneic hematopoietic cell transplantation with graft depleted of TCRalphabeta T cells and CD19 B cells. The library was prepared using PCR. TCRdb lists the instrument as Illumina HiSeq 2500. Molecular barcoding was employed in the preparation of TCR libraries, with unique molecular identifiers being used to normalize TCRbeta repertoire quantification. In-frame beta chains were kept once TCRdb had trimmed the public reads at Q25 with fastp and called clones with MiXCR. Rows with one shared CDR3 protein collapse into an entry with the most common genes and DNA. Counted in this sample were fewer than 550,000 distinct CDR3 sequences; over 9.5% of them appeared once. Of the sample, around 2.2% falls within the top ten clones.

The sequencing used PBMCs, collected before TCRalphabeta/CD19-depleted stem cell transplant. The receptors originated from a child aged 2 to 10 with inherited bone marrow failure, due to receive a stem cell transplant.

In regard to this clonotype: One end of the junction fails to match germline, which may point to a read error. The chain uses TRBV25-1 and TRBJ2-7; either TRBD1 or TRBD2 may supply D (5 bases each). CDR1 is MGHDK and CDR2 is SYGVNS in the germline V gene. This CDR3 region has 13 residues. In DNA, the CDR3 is TGTGCCAGCAGCCCAGGGACGGCCTACGACCAGTACTTC. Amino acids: CASSPGTAYDQYF.

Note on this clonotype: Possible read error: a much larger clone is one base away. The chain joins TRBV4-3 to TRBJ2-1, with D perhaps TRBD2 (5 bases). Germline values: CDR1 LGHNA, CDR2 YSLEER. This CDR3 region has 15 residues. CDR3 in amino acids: CASSQGLSPYNDQFF. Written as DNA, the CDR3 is TGCGCCAGCAGCCAAGGACTATCCCCCTACAATGACCAGTTCTTC.

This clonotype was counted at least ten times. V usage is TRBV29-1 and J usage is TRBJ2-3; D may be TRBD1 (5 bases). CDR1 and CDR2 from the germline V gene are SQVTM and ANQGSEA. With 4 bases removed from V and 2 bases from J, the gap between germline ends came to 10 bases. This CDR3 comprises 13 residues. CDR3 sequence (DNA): TGCAGCGTTGGGGGCCGGCACACAGATACGCAGTATTTT. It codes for CSVGGRHTDTQYF.

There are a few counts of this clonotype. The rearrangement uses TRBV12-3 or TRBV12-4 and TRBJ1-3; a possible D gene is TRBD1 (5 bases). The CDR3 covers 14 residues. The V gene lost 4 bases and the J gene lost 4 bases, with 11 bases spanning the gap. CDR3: CASSYGGRGNTIYF. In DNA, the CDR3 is TGTGCCAGCAGTTACGGGGGGAGAGGAAACACCATATATTTT.

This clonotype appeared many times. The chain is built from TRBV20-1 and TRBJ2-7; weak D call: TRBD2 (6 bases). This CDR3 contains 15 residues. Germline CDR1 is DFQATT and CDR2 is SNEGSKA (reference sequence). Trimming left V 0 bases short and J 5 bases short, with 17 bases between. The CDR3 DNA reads TGCAGTGCTAGAGATCGAGGCCGTTCGGGAGACGAGCAGTACTTC. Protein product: CSARDRGRSGDEQYF.

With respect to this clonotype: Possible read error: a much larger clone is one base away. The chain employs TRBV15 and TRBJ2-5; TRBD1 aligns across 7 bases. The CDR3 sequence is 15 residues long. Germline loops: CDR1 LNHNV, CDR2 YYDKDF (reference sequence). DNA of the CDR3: TGTGCCACCACCAGAAGGGGACAGTACCAAGAGACCCAGTACTTC. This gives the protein CATTRRGQYQETQYF.

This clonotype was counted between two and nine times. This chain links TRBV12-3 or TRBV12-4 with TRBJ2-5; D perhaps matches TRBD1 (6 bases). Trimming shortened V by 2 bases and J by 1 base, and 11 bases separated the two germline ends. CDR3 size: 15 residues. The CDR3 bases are TGTGCCAGCAGTTTACTATTGGGGGCCCAAGAGACCCAGTACTTC. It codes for CASSLLLGAQETQYF.

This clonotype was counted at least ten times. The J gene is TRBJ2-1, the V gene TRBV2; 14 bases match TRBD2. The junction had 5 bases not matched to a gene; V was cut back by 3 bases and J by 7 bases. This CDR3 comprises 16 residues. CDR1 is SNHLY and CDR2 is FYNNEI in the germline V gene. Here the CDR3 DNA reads TGTGCCAGCAGTGACCCGACTAGCGGGAGGGGTAATGAGCAGTTCTTC. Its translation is CASSDPTSGRGNEQFF.

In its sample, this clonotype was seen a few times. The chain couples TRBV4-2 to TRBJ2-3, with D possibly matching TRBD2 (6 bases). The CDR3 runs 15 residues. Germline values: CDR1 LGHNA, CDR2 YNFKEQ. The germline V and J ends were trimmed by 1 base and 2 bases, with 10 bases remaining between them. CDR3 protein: CASSQVRGLTDTQYF. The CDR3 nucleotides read TGTGCCAGCAGCCAAGTTAGGGGACTCACAGATACGCAGTATTTT.

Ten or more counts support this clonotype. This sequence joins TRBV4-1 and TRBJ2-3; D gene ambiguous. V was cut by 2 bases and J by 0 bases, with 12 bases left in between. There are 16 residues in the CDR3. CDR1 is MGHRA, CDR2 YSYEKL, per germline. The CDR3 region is CASSQLAVGSTDTQYF. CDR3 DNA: TGCGCCAGCAGCCAACTTGCAGTGGGTAGCACAGATACGCAGTATTTT.

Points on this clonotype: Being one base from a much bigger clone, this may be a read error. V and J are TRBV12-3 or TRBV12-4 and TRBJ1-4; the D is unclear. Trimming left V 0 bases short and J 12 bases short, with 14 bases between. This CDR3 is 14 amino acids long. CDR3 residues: CASSLAPAVGELFF. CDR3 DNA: TGTGCCAGCAGTTTAGCGCCCGCGGTCGGAGAACTGTTTTTT.

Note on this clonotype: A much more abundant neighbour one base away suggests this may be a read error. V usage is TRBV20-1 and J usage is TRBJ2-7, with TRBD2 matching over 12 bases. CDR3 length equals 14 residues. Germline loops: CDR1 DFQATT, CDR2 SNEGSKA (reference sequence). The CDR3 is CSAIGLAGTYDQYF. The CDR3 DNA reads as TGCAGTGCGATCGGACTAGCGGGGACTTACGACCAGTACTTC.

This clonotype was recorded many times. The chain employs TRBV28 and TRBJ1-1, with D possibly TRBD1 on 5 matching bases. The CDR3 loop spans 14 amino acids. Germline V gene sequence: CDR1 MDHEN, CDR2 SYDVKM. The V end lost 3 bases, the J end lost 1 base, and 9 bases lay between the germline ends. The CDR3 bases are TGTGCCAGCAGTTTCGCCAGGGCGAACACTGAAGCTTTCTTT. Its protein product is CASSFARANTEAFF. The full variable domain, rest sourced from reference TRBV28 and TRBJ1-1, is DVKVTQSSRYLVKRTGEKVFLECVQDMDHENMFWYRQDPGLGLRLIYFSYDVKMKEKGDIPEGYSVSREKKERFSLILESASTNQTSMYLCASSFARANTEAFFGQGTRLTVV.

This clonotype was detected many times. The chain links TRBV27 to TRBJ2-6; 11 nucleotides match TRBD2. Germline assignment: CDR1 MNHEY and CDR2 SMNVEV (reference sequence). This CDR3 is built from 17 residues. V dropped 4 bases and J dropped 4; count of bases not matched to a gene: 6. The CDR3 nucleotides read TGTGCCAGCAGTTGGGTAGCGGGAGGGTCAGGGGCCAACGTCCTGACTTTC. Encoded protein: CASSWVAGGSGANVLTF.

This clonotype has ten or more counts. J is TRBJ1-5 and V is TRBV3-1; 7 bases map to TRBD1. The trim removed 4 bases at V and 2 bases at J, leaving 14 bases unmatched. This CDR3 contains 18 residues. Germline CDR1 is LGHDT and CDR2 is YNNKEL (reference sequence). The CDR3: CASSPNAGGDNGNQPQHF. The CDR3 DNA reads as TGTGCCAGCAGCCCCAATGCAGGGGGGGATAATGGCAATCAGCCCCAGCATTTT. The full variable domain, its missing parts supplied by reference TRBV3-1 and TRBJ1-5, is DTAVSQTPKYLVTQMGNDKSIKCEQNLGHDTMYWYKQDSKKFLKIMFSYNNKELIINETVPNRFSPKSPDKAHLNLHINSLELGDSAVYFCASSPNAGGDNGNQPQHFGDGTRLSIL.

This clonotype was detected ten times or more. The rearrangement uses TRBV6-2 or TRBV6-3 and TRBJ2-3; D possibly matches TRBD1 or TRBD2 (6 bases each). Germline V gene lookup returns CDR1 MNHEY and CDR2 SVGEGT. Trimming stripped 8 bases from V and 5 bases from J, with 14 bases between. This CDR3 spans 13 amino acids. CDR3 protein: CASFQGREDTQYF. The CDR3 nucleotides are TGTGCCAGCTTCCAGGGGCGGGAAGATACGCAGTATTTT.

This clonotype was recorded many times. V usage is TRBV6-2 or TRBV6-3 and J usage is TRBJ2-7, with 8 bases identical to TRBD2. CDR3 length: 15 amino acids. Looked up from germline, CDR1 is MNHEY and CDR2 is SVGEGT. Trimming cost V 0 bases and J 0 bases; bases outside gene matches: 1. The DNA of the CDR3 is TGTGCCAGCAGTTACTCGAGCGGGGGCTCCTACGAGCAGTACTTC. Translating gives CASSYSSGGSYEQYF.

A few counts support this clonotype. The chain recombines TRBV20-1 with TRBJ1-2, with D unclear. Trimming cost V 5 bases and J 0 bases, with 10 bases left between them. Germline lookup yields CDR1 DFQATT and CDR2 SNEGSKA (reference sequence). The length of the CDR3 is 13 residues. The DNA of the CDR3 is TGCAGTGCTCCTACAGTAGCTAACTATGGCTACACCTTC. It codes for CSAPTVANYGYTF.

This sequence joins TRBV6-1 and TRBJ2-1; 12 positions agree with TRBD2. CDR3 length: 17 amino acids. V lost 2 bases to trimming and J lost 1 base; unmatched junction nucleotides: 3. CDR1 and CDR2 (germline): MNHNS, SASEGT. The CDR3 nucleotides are TGTGCCAGCAGTGAACTCGGGACTAGCGGGTCCTACAATGAGCAGTTCTTC. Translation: CASSELGTSGSYNEQFF.

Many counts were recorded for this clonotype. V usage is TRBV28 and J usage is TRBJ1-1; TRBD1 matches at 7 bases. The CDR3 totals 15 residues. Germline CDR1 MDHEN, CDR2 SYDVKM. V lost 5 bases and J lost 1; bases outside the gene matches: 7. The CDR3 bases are TGTGCCAGCAGTCATCTGACAGGGTCGAACACTGAAGCTTTCTTT. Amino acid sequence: CASSHLTGSNTEAFF.

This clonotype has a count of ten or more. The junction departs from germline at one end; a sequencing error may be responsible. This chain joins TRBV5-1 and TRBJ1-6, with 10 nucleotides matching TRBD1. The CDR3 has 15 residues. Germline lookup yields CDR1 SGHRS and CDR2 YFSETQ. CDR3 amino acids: CASSTGQGRNSPLHF. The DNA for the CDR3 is TGCGCCAGCAGCACGGGACAGGGGCGAAATTCACCCCTCCATTTT.

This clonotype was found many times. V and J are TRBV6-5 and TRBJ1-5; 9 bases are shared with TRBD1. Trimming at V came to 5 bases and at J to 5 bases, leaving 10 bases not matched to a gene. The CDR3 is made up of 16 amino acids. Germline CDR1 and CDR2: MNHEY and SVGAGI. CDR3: CASSIPTGGGHQPQHF. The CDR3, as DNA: TGTGCCAGCAGTATCCCGACAGGGGGGGGGCATCAGCCCCAGCATTTT.

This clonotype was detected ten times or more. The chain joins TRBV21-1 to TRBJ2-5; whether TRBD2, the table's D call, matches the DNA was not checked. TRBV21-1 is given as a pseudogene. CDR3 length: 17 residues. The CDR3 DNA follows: TGTGCCAGCAGCAAAAGAGAGGGAACAGTCTGGGAAGAGACCCAGTACTTC. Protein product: CASSKREGTVWEETQYF.

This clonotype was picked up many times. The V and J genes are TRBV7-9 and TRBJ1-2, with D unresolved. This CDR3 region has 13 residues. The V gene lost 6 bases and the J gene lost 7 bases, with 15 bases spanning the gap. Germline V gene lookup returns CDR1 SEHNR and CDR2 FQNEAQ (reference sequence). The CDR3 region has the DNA TGTGCCAGCAGGAAAAACGGCGGACCTGGCTACACCTTC. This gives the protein CASRKNGGPGYTF.

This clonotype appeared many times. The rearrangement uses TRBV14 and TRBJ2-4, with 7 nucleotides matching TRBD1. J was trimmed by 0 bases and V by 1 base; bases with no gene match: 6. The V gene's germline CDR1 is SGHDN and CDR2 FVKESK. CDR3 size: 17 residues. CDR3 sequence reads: CASSQVTGDIAKNIQYF. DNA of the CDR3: TGTGCCAGCAGCCAAGTAACAGGGGATATAGCCAAAAACATTCAGTACTTC.

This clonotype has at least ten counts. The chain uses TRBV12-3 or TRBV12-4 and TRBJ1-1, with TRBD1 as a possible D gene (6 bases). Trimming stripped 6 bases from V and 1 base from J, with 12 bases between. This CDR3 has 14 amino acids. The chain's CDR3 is CASRAGQENTEAFF. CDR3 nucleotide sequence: TGTGCCAGCAGAGCGGGACAAGAGAACACTGAAGCTTTCTTT.

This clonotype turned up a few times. CDR3 loop: CASSLARRTVEQFF. The DNA of the CDR3 is TGTGCCAGCAGCTTAGCGCGAAGGACGGTTGAGCAGTTCTTC. The chain recombines TRBV7-2 with TRBJ2-1, with unresolved D. The CDR3 covers 14 residues. Germline values: CDR1 SGHTA, CDR2 FQGNSA. V was shortened by 0 bases and J by 9 bases, with 12 bases between the two germline ends. The full variable domain, with the rest looked up from reference TRBV7-2 and TRBJ2-1, is GAGVSQSPSNKVTEKGKDVELRCDPISGHTALYWYRQSLGQGLEFLIYFQGNSAPDKSGLPSDRFSAERTGGSVSTLTIQRTQQEDSAVYLCASSLARRTVEQFFGPGTRLTVL.